A single sample is the source of the 18 T cell receptor beta chains below, sequenced in a study of OX40 agonist ivuxolimab in advanced cancers. Profiling relied on immunoSEQ multiplex PCR, and the TCRdb table lists in-frame clones only, not all of them. The top ten clones hold around 5% of a sample with about 72,000 clones, 81% of them seen once. The sample consisted of CD4+ or CD8+ T cells sorted from blood, taken in a trial of the OX40 agonist ivuxolimab. These receptors were taken from an adult with an advanced solid tumor such as melanoma, head and neck, liver or kidney cancer.

This clone was observed a few times. V is TRBV19 and J is TRBJ2-2; 8 bases map to TRBD2. Germline CDR1 and CDR2: LNHDA and SQIVND (reference sequence). This CDR3 contains 13 residues. The J segment lost 5 bases and the V segment lost 6 bases, leaving 2 bases of the junction unmatched. The CDR3 region has the DNA TGTGCCAGTAGAGGCGGGAGGACCGGGGAGCTGTTTTTT. Amino acid sequence: CASRGGRTGELFF.

The V and J genes are TRBV5-5 and TRBJ2-7, with no clear D. The CDR3 is 12 amino acids. Germline assignment: CDR1 SGHKS and CDR2 YYEKEE (reference sequence). V was trimmed by 4 bases and J by 7 bases, leaving 12 bases between them. The CDR3 reads CASSAYRQEQYF. DNA for the CDR3: TGTGCCAGCAGCGCCTACCGTCAGGAGCAGTACTTC.

The gene calls are TRBV6-5 and TRBJ2-7, with 11 bases fitting TRBD2. The CDR3 spans 15 residues. The germline V gene encodes CDR1 MNHEY and CDR2 SVGAGI. V trimming: 0 bases; J trimming: 5 bases; junction bases outside the gene matches: 3. The CDR3 spells CASSYSGLAGHEQYF. CDR3 DNA: TGTGCCAGCAGTTACTCTGGACTAGCGGGCCACGAGCAGTACTTC.

CDR3 in DNA: TGTGCCAGCAGCTTCATAAGCGAGCAGTACTTC. Amino acid sequence: CASSFISEQYF. The chain is built from TRBV7-2 and TRBJ2-7; D is undetermined. This CDR3 is built from 11 residues. Germline V lookup: CDR1 SGHTA, CDR2 FQGNSA. V dropped 3 bases and J dropped 6 bases, with 6 bases sitting between them.

This chain joins TRBV5-1 and TRBJ2-5; D unresolved. In germline, CDR1 is SGHRS, CDR2 YFSETQ. V lost 0 bases to trimming and J lost 2 bases, with 5 bases between them. The CDR3 is 13 amino acids. The chain's CDR3 is CASSLGIQETQYF. CDR3 bases: TGCGCCAGCAGCTTGGGTATTCAAGAGACCCAGTACTTC.

In this sample, this clone turned up a few times. The chain joins TRBV6-6 to TRBJ2-6; D not certain. The CDR3 length is 14 residues. Germline CDR1 reads MNHNY; CDR2 reads SVGAGI (reference sequence). V was clipped by 8 bases and J by 0 bases, with 8 bases between them. CDR3 region: CASHPGSGANVLTF. In nucleotides, the CDR3 is TGTGCCAGCCACCCGGGCTCTGGGGCCAACGTCCTGACTTTC.

This clone turned up a few times. The V gene is TRBV7-6, the J gene TRBJ2-5; 12 nucleotides line up with TRBD2. The CDR3 sequence is 17 residues long. CDR1 and CDR2 (germline): SGHVS, FNYEAQ. V lost 6 bases, J lost 4 bases, and 12 bases stayed unmatched. CDR3 protein: CASSLTSGSPKAETQYF. CDR3 in DNA: TGTGCCAGCAGTTTGACTAGCGGGAGCCCCAAGGCAGAGACCCAGTACTTC. Based on the CDR3 plus reference TRBV7-6 and TRBJ2-5, the full variable domain is GAGVSQSPRYKVTKRGQDVALRCDPISGHVSLYWYRQALGQGPEFLTYFNYEAQQDKSGLPNDRFSAERPEGSISTLTIQRTEQRDSAMYRCASSLTSGSPKAETQYFGPGTRLLVL.

This clone occurred a few times. J is TRBJ2-1 and V is TRBV9; 11 bases are a match to TRBD2. V lost 1 base and J lost 7; bases outside the gene matches: 4. The CDR3 contains 15 residues. In germline, CDR1 is SGDLS, CDR2 YYNGEE. CDR3 sequence: CASSVTSGSSNEQFF. The CDR3 region has the DNA TGTGCCAGCAGCGTAACTAGCGGGAGCAGTAATGAGCAGTTCTTC.

V gene TRBV19 combines with J gene TRBJ1-5; D not certain. The CDR3 is made up of 16 amino acids. Germline assignment: CDR1 LNHDA and CDR2 SQIVND (reference sequence). Trimming stripped 1 base from V and 2 bases from J, with 12 bases between. The CDR3 sequence: CASSIVGPAGNQPQHF. The CDR3 DNA follows: TGTGCCAGTAGTATAGTAGGGCCTGCCGGCAATCAGCCCCAGCATTTT.

This clone was picked up a small number of times. The chain couples TRBV18 to TRBJ2-7, with a weak D call TRBD1 (6 bases). The CDR3 runs to 14 residues. Germline-derived CDR1 and CDR2 are KGHSH and LQKENI. V dropped 1 base and J dropped 3 bases, with 10 bases sitting between them. The CDR3 sequence is CASSPLLDSYEQYF. The DNA for the CDR3 is TGTGCCAGCTCACCACTATTGGACAGCTACGAGCAGTACTTC.

V is TRBV9 and J is TRBJ2-1; 9 nucleotides align to TRBD2. This CDR3 spans 19 amino acids. Germline V lookup: CDR1 SGDLS, CDR2 YYNGEE. V dropped 0 bases and J dropped 3; count of bases not matched to a gene: 13. The CDR3 bases are TGTGCCAGCAGCGTAGGAGGTAGCGGGAGACTTACGCGCTACAATGAGCAGTTCTTC. As protein: CASSVGGSGRLTRYNEQFF.

This clone was recorded a few times. The chain has TRBV27 and TRBJ1-2; D is perhaps TRBD1 (5 bases). Germline CDR1 reads MNHEY; CDR2 reads SMNVEV (reference sequence). The CDR3 is 13 amino acids. V was shortened by 3 bases and J by 8 bases, with 13 bases between the two germline ends. The CDR3 DNA reads as TGTGCCAGCAGTTTCAGCCAGGGCTTGGGCTACACCTTC. It yields the protein CASSFSQGLGYTF.

The sample holds one count of this clone. The gene calls are TRBV5-1 and TRBJ2-3; D unresolved. The CDR3 runs to 13 residues. The ends were cut back, 0 bases at V and 8 bases at J, with 10 bases in the middle. Germline loops: CDR1 SGHRS, CDR2 YFSETQ. CDR3 nucleotide sequence: TGCGCCAGCAGCTTGGAACCGTCAGGTACGCAGTATTTT. Its translation is CASSLEPSGTQYF.

This clone was counted between two and nine times. The chain recombines TRBV7-6 with TRBJ1-2; D uncertain. The CDR3 has 14 residues. The germline V gene encodes CDR1 SGHVS and CDR2 FNYEAQ. The V gene lost 1 base and the J gene lost 4 bases, with 10 bases spanning the gap. The CDR3 nucleotides are TGTGCCAGCAGCTTAGAAAGCCGAGGCTATGGCTACACCTTC. Amino acids: CASSLESRGYGYTF.

This clone was observed a single time. CDR3 in amino acids: CASTQQTGAYGYTF. DNA of the CDR3: TGTGCCAGCACCCAGCAAACAGGGGCTTATGGCTACACCTTC. This chain connects TRBV7-9 to TRBJ1-2; 7 bases line up with TRBD1. This CDR3 is built from 14 residues. Trimming at V came to 7 bases and at J to 5 bases, leaving 10 bases not matched to a gene. Germline V lookup: CDR1 SEHNR, CDR2 FQNEAQ (reference sequence).

The chain is built from TRBV6-6 and TRBJ1-5; D might be TRBD1 (5 bases). The V gene's germline CDR1 is MNHNY and CDR2 SVGAGI (reference sequence). CDR3 length: 14 residues. V dropped 0 bases and J dropped 6 bases, with 9 bases sitting between them. The CDR3 sequence is CASSYSGASQPQHF. Here the CDR3 DNA reads TGTGCCAGCAGTTACTCAGGGGCGTCTCAGCCCCAGCATTTT.

This clone has a handful of counts. The gene calls are TRBV5-4 and TRBJ2-2; TRBD1 matches 10 bases. The ends lost 3 bases at V and 6 bases at J; junction bases unmatched: 8. The CDR3 length is 16 residues. Looked up from germline, CDR1 is SGHNT and CDR2 is YYREEE (reference sequence). The CDR3 here is CASSSPGQGTAGELFF. The DNA of the CDR3 is TGTGCCAGCAGCTCTCCGGGACAGGGGACTGCCGGGGAGCTGTTTTTT.

This chain connects TRBV6-4 to TRBJ2-3; the match to TRBD1 covers 7 bases. The CDR3 has 15 amino acids. Germline-derived CDR1 and CDR2 are MRHNA and SNTAGT. V lost 6 bases, J lost 3 bases, and 9 bases stayed unmatched. CDR3: CASSENRGGTDTQYF. The CDR3 nucleotides are TGTGCCAGCAGCGAAAACAGGGGTGGGACAGATACGCAGTATTTT.